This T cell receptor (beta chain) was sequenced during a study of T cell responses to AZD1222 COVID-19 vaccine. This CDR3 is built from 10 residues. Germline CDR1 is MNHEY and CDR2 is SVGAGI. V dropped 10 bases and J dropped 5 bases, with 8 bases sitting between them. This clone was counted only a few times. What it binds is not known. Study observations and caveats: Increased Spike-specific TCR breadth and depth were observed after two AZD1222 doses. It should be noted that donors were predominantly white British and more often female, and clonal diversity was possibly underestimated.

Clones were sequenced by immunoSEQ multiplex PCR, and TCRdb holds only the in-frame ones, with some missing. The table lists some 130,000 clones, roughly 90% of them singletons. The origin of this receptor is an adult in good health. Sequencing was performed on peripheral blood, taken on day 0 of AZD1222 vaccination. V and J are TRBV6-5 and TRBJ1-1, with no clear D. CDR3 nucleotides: TGTGCCACCAAGGATACTGAAGCTTTCTTT. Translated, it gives CATKDTEAFF.